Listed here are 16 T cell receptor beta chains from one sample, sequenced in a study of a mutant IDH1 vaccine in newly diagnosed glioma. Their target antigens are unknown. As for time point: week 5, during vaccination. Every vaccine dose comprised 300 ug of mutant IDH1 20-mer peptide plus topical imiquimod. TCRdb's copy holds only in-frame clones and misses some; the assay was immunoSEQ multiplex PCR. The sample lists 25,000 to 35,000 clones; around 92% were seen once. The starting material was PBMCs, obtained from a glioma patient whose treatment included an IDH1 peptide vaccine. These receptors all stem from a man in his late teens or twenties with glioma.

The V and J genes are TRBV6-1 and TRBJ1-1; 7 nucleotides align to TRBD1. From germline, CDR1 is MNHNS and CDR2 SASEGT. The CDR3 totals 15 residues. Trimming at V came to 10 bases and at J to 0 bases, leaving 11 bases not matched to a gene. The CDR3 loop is CATETGFLMNTEAFF. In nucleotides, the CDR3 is TGTGCCACAGAGACAGGGTTTCTGATGAACACTGAAGCTTTCTTT.

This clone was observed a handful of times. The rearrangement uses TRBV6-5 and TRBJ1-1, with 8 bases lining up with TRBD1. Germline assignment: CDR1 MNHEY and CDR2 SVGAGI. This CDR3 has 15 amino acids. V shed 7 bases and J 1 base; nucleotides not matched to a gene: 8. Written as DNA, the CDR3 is TGTGCCAGCACCCCCAGGGGGCGCGGGAACACTGAAGCTTTCTTT. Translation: CASTPRGRGNTEAFF.

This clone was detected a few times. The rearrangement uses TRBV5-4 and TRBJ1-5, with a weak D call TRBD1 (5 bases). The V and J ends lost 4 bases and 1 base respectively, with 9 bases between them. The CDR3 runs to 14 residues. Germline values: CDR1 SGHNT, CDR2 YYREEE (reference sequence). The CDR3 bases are TGTGCCAGCAGCCCGGGGGTAAGCAATCAGCCCCAGCATTTT. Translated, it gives CASSPGVSNQPQHF.

Written as DNA, the CDR3 is TGTGCCAGCACTACACAGGAGAACACTGAAGCTTTCTTT. This codes for CASTTQENTEAFF. V gene TRBV2 combines with J gene TRBJ1-1; weak D call: TRBD1 (5 bases). CDR3 length: 13 residues. In germline, CDR1 is SNHLY, CDR2 FYNNEI. V shed 7 bases and J shed 1 base, with 10 bases lying between them.

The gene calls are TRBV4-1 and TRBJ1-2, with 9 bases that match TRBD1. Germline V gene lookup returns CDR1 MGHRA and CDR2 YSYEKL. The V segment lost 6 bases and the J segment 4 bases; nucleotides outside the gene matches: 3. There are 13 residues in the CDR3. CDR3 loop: CASRSTGGYGYTF. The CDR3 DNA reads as TGCGCCAGCAGGTCGACAGGGGGCTATGGCTACACCTTC.

The CDR3 sequence is CASSQVAGVNTEAFF. The CDR3 DNA reads TGTGCCAGCAGCCAAGTCGCGGGGGTGAACACTGAAGCTTTCTTT. This sequence joins TRBV14 and TRBJ1-1; tentative D call: TRBD1 (5 bases). This CDR3 has 15 residues. Germline CDR1 is SGHDN and CDR2 is FVKESK. Trimming took 1 base from V and 0 from J, leaving 9 bases between them.

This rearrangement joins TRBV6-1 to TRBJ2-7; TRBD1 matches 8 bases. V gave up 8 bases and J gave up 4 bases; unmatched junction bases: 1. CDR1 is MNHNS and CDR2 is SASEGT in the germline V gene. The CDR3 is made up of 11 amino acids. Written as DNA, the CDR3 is TGTGCCAGCGGACAGGGATACGAGCAGTACTTC. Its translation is CASGQGYEQYF.

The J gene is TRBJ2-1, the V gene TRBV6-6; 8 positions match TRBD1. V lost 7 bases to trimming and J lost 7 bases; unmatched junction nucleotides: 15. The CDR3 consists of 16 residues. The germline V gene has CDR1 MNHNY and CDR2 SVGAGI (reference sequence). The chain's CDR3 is CASTPPHRGMVNEQFF. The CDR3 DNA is TGTGCCAGCACCCCCCCACACAGGGGGATGGTTAATGAGCAGTTCTTC.

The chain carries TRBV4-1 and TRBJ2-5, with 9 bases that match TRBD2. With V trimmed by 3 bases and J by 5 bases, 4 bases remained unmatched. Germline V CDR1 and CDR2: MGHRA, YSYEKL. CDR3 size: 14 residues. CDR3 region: CASSHRAGGETQYF. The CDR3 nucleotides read TGCGCCAGCAGCCACCGAGCGGGGGGCGAGACCCAGTACTTC.

CDR3: CAISDPWTGSGDGYTF. CDR3 bases: TGTGCCATCAGTGATCCGTGGACAGGGAGTGGAGATGGCTACACCTTC. The chain employs TRBV10-3 and TRBJ1-2, with TRBD1 matching over 8 bases. The germline V gene has CDR1 ENHRY and CDR2 SYGVKD. CDR3 length: 16 amino acids. Losses at the gene ends were 3 bases for V and 6 bases for J; bases not matched to a gene: 12.

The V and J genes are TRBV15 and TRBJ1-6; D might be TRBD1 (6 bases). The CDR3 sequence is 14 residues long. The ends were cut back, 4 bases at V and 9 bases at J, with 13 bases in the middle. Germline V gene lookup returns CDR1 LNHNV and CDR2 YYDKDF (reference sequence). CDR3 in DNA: TGTGCCACCAGCAAGAGGACACAGGGTTCACCCCTCCACTTT. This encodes CATSKRTQGSPLHF.

CDR3 loop: CASRPGLLTEAFF. The CDR3 bases are TGTGCCAGCAGGCCGGGACTGCTCACTGAAGCTTTCTTT. The chain is built from TRBV6-5 and TRBJ1-1; tentatively, D is TRBD1 (5 bases). CDR3 length: 13 residues. V lost 6 bases and J lost 4, with 12 bases in between. Germline V gene lookup returns CDR1 MNHEY and CDR2 SVGAGI.

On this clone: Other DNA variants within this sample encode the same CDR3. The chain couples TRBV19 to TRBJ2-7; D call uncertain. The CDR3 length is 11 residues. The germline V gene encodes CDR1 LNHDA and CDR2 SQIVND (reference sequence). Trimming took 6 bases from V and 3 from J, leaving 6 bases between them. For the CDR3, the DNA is TGTGCCAGTAGCTCCCGCTACGAGCAGTACTTC. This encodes CASSSRYEQYF.

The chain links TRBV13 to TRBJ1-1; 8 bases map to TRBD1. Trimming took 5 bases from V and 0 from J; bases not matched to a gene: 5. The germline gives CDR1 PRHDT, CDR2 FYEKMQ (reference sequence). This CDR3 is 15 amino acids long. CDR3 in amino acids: CASSPWTGLNTEAFF. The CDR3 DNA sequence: TGTGCCAGCAGCCCCTGGACAGGGCTGAACACTGAAGCTTTCTTT.

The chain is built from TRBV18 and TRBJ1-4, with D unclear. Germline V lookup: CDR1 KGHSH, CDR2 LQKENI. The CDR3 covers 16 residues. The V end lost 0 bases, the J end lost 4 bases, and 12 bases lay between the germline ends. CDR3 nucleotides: TGTGCCAGCTCACCACCGATCACGGCCTTTAATGAAAAACTGTTTTTT. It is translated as CASSPPITAFNEKLFF.

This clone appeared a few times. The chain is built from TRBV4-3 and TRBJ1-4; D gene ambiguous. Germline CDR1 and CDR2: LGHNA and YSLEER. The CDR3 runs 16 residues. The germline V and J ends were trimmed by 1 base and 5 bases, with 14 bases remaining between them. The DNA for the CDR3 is TGCGCCAGCAGCCAAGCGTGGCGGCCAGCAAATGAAAAACTGTTTTTT. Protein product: CASSQAWRPANEKLFF.